The 13 T cell receptor beta chains in this list originate from one sample, sequenced in a study of blood T cell repertoires in COVID-19. Sequencing used immunoSEQ multiplex PCR; TCRdb keeps in-frame clones, though not all of them. The repertoire holds over 40,000 clones, with 85% to 95% as singletons. The sequencing sample was made of peripheral blood. These receptor sequences come from a woman of 80 years or more with acute or convalescent COVID-19.

The chain employs TRBV7-2 and TRBJ1-4; D is uncertain. Looked up from germline, CDR1 is SGHTA and CDR2 is FQGNSA. CDR3 length equals 15 residues. Trimming pared 5 bases from V and 4 bases from J, leaving 14 bases between. CDR3 bases: TGTGCCAGCAGCCCTAGTGTACGGCTTAATGAAAAACTGTTTTTT. It encodes CASSPSVRLNEKLFF. Full variable domain (missing parts from reference TRBV7-2 and TRBJ1-4): GAGVSQSPSNKVTEKGKDVELRCDPISGHTALYWYRQSLGQGLEFLIYFQGNSAPDKSGLPSDRFSAERTGGSVSTLTIQRTQQEDSAVYLCASSPSVRLNEKLFFGSGTQLSVL.

The CDR3, as DNA: TGTGCCAGCAGTTACCGGCTCCGCGGCTACGGCTACACCTTC. Its translation is CASSYRLRGYGYTF. V gene TRBV6-5 combines with J gene TRBJ1-2; no clear D gene. Germline assignment: CDR1 MNHEY and CDR2 SVGAGI. The CDR3 length is 14 residues. The V end lost 2 bases, the J end lost 8 bases, and 15 bases lay between the germline ends.

This clone was observed a single time. CDR3 region: CASSVGTGATEAFF. CDR3 bases: TGTGCCAGCAGCGTAGGGACAGGGGCCACTGAAGCTTTCTTT. The J gene is TRBJ1-1, the V gene TRBV9; TRBD1 matches at 9 bases. Germline lookup yields CDR1 SGDLS and CDR2 YYNGEE. This CDR3 has 14 amino acids. Unmatched junction bases numbered 1, after V lost 0 bases and J lost 4 bases.

V usage is TRBV27 and J usage is TRBJ1-2; 9 bases align to TRBD1. CDR1 and CDR2 (germline): MNHEY, SMNVEV (reference sequence). With V trimmed by 4 bases and J by 4 bases, 1 base remained unmatched. The CDR3 runs to 13 residues. CDR3 DNA sequence: TGTGCCAGCAGTTGGGACAGGGCCTATGGCTACACCTTC. It translates to CASSWDRAYGYTF.

The chain carries TRBV4-2 and TRBJ1-1; D possibly corresponds to TRBD1 (5 bases). Germline V gives CDR1 LGHNA, CDR2 YNFKEQ. The CDR3 is 14 amino acids. The V end was cut by 4 bases, the J end by 6 bases, with 15 bases between. The CDR3 loop reads CASSLQGGSSEAFF. In DNA form, the CDR3 reads TGTGCCAGCAGCCTTCAGGGAGGGAGCTCTGAAGCTTTCTTT.

The genes are TRBV10-3 and TRBJ2-3; 11 nucleotides line up with TRBD2. Trimming cost V 8 bases and J 0 bases; bases outside gene matches: 4. The CDR3 loop spans 15 amino acids. CDR1 ENHRY and CDR2 SYGVKD come from the germline V gene. The CDR3 coding sequence is TGTGCCATCGCCCGACTAGCGGGGAGCACAGATACGCAGTATTTT. It specifies CAIARLAGSTDTQYF.

J is TRBJ2-7 and V is TRBV27; 13 bases line up with TRBD2. Losses at the gene ends were 5 bases for V and 3 bases for J; bases not matched to a gene: 31. The CDR3 is 24 residues long. CDR1 is MNHEY and CDR2 is SMNVEV in the germline V gene (reference sequence). CDR3 DNA sequence: TGTGCCAGCAGTATCCTCCGGTCCTCATCCGGGGGGACTAGCGGGAAAAGAACAAACTACGAGCAGTACTTC. As protein: CASSILRSSSGGTSGKRTNYEQYF.

The chain has TRBV21-1 and TRBJ2-7; the DNA was not compared with TRBD1, the D call given in the table. TRBV21-1 is annotated as a pseudogene. The CDR3 consists of 11 residues. This CDR3 reads CASSKAYEQYF. The CDR3 coding sequence is TGTGCCAGCAGCAAGGCTTACGAGCAGTACTTC.

The V and J genes are TRBV12-3 or TRBV12-4 and TRBJ1-1, with D unclear. This CDR3 spans 11 amino acids. V dropped 5 bases and J dropped 11 bases, with 12 bases sitting between them. The CDR3 sequence: CASSLVGSAFF. CDR3 DNA sequence: TGTGCCAGCAGTCTTGTAGGGAGCGCTTTCTTT.

The chain has TRBV5-1 and TRBJ2-3; 8 bases are shared with TRBD2. This CDR3 has 15 amino acids. CDR1 and CDR2 (germline): SGHRS, YFSETQ. The V gene end was trimmed by 5 bases and the J gene end by 1 base; junction bases not matched to a gene: 6. The CDR3 DNA reads TGCGCCAGCAGTAATAGCGGGACGGGCACAGATACGCAGTATTTT. Protein sequence: CASSNSGTGTDTQYF.

As concerns this clone: Since no conserved phenylalanine or tryptophan closes the CDR3, a read error is the likely cause. It is unclear where the CDR3 begins or ends on the DNA, so no DNA is shown, and the CDR3 is as TCRdb lists it. Here the CDR3 reads CASSLRTGSG. The genes are TRBV5-8 and TRBJ2-7; whether TRBD1, the table's D call, matches the DNA was not checked. Germline loops: CDR1 SGHTS, CDR2 YDEGEE. The CDR3 comprises 10 residues, both ends counted.

V is TRBV7-9 and J is TRBJ2-2, with 14 bases identical to TRBD2. V lost 1 base, J lost 5 bases, and 9 bases stayed unmatched. Germline assignment: CDR1 SEHNR and CDR2 FQNEAQ (reference sequence). The CDR3 extends over 19 amino acids. CDR3 loop: CASSLGATGLAGGTGELFF. Written as DNA, the CDR3 is TGTGCCAGCAGCTTAGGGGCAACCGGACTAGCGGGAGGTACCGGGGAGCTGTTTTTT.

The rearrangement uses TRBV19 and TRBJ1-4; perhaps TRBD1 as D (6 bases). From germline, CDR1 is LNHDA and CDR2 SQIVND (reference sequence). The CDR3 loop spans 16 amino acids. Between the trimmed V and J ends, which lost 6 bases and 6 bases, there was a span of 20 bases. CDR3 residues: CASRRTAGATYEKLFF. CDR3 bases: TGTGCCAGTAGACGTACCGCAGGGGCCACCTATGAAAAACTGTTTTTT.